This record looks at one T cell receptor beta chain sequence and its context. Its antigen is as yet unknown. The data stem from a study of cytomegalovirus exposure and HLA in healthy donors. Overall study: Earlier results showed 117 million unique TCR beta sequences derived from roughly 180 million T cells. Overall study results and limits: The listing of roughly 160 TCR beta chains classed them as cytomegalovirus-associated. Reported findings show TCR beta sequences accurately forecast HLA-A and HLA-B alleles in most subjects. Available immune exposure information was restricted to CMV serostatus only.

60 Vbeta and 13 Jbeta primers were used in PCR. Libraries were prepared by immunoSEQ multiplex PCR; TCRdb keeps only in-frame clonotypes and omits some of them. The sample records more than 95,000 clones, roughly three quarters being singletons. The clonotype originates from a man aged 25 to 45 in good health and CMV-seronegative. The sequencing input was PBMCs.

The CDR3 spells CASSLSGAGTEAFF. CDR3 bases: TGCGCCAGCAGCTTGTCGGGCGCGGGGACTGAAGCTTTCTTT. The V gene is TRBV5-1, the J gene TRBJ1-1; no definite D call. This CDR3 spans 14 amino acids. Germline lookup yields CDR1 SGHRS and CDR2 YFSETQ. Deletions cut 1 base from V and 5 bases from J, with 12 bases between.